The present TCR beta chain was sequenced within a study of blood T cell repertoires in COVID-19. The assay was immunoSEQ multiplex PCR, and TCRdb's table has in-frame clones only and misses some. The repertoire includes 150,000 to 200,000 clones, 88% of them detected once, and roughly 9% sits in the top ten. The germline V and J ends were trimmed by 3 bases and 10 bases, with 13 bases remaining between them. CDR1 is LGHDT, CDR2 YNNKEL, per germline (reference sequence). CDR3 length: 13 residues. This receptor was obtained from a woman aged 18 to 35 who had recovered from COVID-19. This sequence joins TRBV3-1 (or the pseudogene TRBV3-2) and TRBJ2-1, with D possibly being TRBD1 (5 bases). Sequencing input: PBMCs or T cells enriched from blood (not recorded which). The CDR3: CASSHSTVSEQFF. CDR3 nucleotide sequence: TGTGCCAGCAGCCACTCGACAGTTTCGGAGCAGTTCTTC.